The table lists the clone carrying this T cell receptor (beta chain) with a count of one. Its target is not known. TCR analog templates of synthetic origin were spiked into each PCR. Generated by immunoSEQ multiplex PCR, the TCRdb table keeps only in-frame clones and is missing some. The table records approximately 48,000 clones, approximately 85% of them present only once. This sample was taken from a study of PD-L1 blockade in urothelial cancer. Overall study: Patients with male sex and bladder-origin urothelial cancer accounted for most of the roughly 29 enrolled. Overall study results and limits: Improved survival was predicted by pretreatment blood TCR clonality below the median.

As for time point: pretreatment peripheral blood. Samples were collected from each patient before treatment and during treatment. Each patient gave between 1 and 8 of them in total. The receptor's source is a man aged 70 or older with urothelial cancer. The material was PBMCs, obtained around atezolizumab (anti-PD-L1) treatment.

As DNA, the CDR3 is TGTGCCAGCAAGCGGGGGAGACACAATGAGCAGTTCTTC. This codes for CASKRGRHNEQFF. The rearrangement joins TRBV28 to TRBJ2-1; 8 positions agree with TRBD2. The CDR3 length is 13 residues. The germline CDR1 and CDR2 sequences are MDHEN and SYDVKM. The V and J ends lost 7 bases and 5 bases, in that order; junction bases with no gene match: 4.